These 6 T cell receptor beta chains were all obtained from the same sample, sequenced in a study of CD8+ T cells in alopecia areata. Peripheral blood and lesional scalp punch biopsies came from alopecia areata patients. TCR sequencing used cDNA made by reverse transcription of extracted RNA. The protocol was immunoSEQ multiplex PCR, while the TCRdb copy is restricted to in-frame clones and leaves out a portion. The sample includes about 19,000 clones, around 66% of them seen just once. Sequencing was performed on skin, taken at week 0. Receptors were obtained from a human donor with alopecia areata.

The chain uses TRBV18 and TRBJ2-2; possibly TRBD1 for D (5 bases). The germline gives CDR1 KGHSH, CDR2 LQKENI. The CDR3 has 16 residues. V was clipped by 1 base and J by 2 bases, with 11 bases between them. The CDR3 loop is CASSPRRQGNTGELFF. The CDR3 DNA follows: TGTGCCAGCTCACCACGGCGTCAGGGTAACACCGGGGAGCTGTTTTTT.

The rearrangement uses TRBV6-5 and TRBJ2-1; D might be TRBD1 or TRBD2, each matching 5 bases. V dropped 5 bases and J dropped 10 bases, with 15 bases sitting between them. Per the germline V gene, CDR1 is MNHEY and CDR2 is SVGAGI. The CDR3 totals 13 residues. The chain's CDR3 is CASSLHGAREQFF. The CDR3 nucleotides are TGTGCCAGCAGTCTTCACGGGGCGCGAGAGCAGTTCTTC.

The chain is built from TRBV5-1 and TRBJ2-3; either TRBD1 or TRBD2 may fit D (5 bases each). The V and J ends lost 3 bases and 6 bases respectively, with 14 bases between them. Per the germline V gene, CDR1 is SGHRS and CDR2 is YFSETQ. The CDR3 is 14 amino acids. The CDR3 sequence is CASSSRLGTDTQYF. As DNA, the CDR3 is TGCGCCAGCAGCTCACGCCTGGGGACGGATACGCAGTATTTT.

This CDR3 is CASSDEIQETQYF. As DNA, the CDR3 is TGTGCCAGCAGTGACGAAATCCAAGAGACCCAGTACTTC. The chain combines TRBV2 with TRBJ2-5; no firm D call. In germline, CDR1 is SNHLY, CDR2 FYNNEI. CDR3 size: 13 residues. The V and J ends lost 3 bases and 1 base respectively, with 6 bases between them.

V is TRBV5-1 and J is TRBJ1-1; D gene unclear. CDR1 and CDR2 from the germline V gene are SGHRS and YFSETQ. The CDR3 runs 13 residues. V shed 0 bases and J shed 1 base, with 4 bases lying between them. CDR3 nucleotides: TGCGCCAGCAGCTTGGACAGGAACACTGAAGCTTTCTTT. Its protein product is CASSLDRNTEAFF.

The table lists this clone with a count of one. V is TRBV30 and J is TRBJ2-7, with 9 nucleotides matching TRBD1. CDR1 and CDR2 (germline): GTSNPN, SVGIG (reference sequence). Losses at the gene ends were 4 bases for V and 2 bases for J; bases not matched to a gene: 9. The CDR3 is 15 residues long. The CDR3 here is CAWTHSGTGPYEQYF. CDR3 nucleotides: TGTGCCTGGACCCACTCCGGGACAGGGCCCTACGAGCAGTACTTC.